Listed below are T cell receptor beta chains from one sample, sequenced in a study of tumor-infiltrating lymphocytes in primary liver carcinoma. A single record per CDR3 protein comes from TCRdb applying MiXCR to the multiplex PCR reads. The sample shows some 190,000 distinct CDR3 sequences, approximately 86% of them seen only once. Sequenced: tumor tissue from primary liver carcinoma. These receptors came from a man aged 35-49 years with primary liver carcinoma and hepatitis B virus infection. CDR3s include the opening cysteine and the closing phenylalanine or tryptophan. D genes are given only for firm matches. Clone size is given for some rows only: seen once, a few or many times, or a class if the clone is expanded.

V	D	size	J	CDR3	DNA
TRBV7-2	NA	few	TRBJ1-2	CASSRQFGGYGYTF	TGTGCCAGCAGCCGCCAGTTTGGGGGCTATGGCTACACCTTC
TRBV29-1	NA	NA	TRBJ1-1	CTGYLGTLNTEALF	TGCACCGGCTACCTCGGGACTCTGAACACTGAAGCTCTCTTT
TRBV11-1	NA	NA	TRBJ2-1	CASSSPHGGRAFSEQFF	TGTGCCAGCAGCTCCCCTCATGGCGGTAGAGCCTTTAGTGAGCAGTTCTTC
TRBV5-1	TRBD1	NA	TRBJ2-1	CASNFSGGYNEQFF	TGCGCCAGCAATTTCTCAGGGGGTTATAATGAGCAGTTCTTC
TRBV4-2	NA	NA	TRBJ1-1	CASSRGAENIEAFF	TGTGCCAGCAGCCGGGGGGCAGAGAACATTGAAGCTTTCTTT
TRBV4-1	TRBD1	few	TRBJ2-7	CASSRGERQGLSYEQYF	TGCGCCAGCAGCCGAGGGGAACGACAGGGGCTCTCATACGAGCAGTACTTC
TRBV12-3/TRBV12-4	TRBD1	NA	TRBJ2-2	CASRGTGGITGELFF	TGTGCCAGCAGGGGGACAGGGGGCATCACCGGGGAGCTGTTTTTT
TRBV6-6	TRBD1	NA	TRBJ2-2	CASSYSGQGAETGELLF	TGTGCCAGCAGTTACTCGGGACAGGGGGCGGAGACCGGGGAGCTGCTTTTT
TRBV7-2	TRBD2	NA	TRBJ2-2	CASSPRGGRYGELFF	TGTGCCAGCAGCCCTAGGGGCGGGAGATACGGGGAGCTGTTTTTT
TRBV6-1	NA	NA	TRBJ2-7	CASSHSTAASSYEQYF	TGTGCCAGCAGTCACTCAACGGCTGCGAGTTCCTATGAGCAGTACTTC
TRBV12-3/TRBV12-4	NA	NA	TRBJ2-2	CASSLRGTGNTGELFF	TGTGCCAGCAGTTTAAGAGGGACTGGGAACACCGGGGAGCTGTTTTTT
TRBV6-1	TRBD2	once	TRBJ2-7	CASSDEGLAGGYEQYF	TGTGCCAGCAGTGATGAGGGACTAGCGGGAGGCTACGAGCAATACTTC
TRBV4-1	TRBD1	NA	TRBJ1-2	CASSQGQRRGYTF	TGCGCCAGCAGCCAGGGACAGAGGCGTGGCTACACCTTT
TRBV29-1	NA	NA	TRBJ2-3	CSVDSTAMGDTQYF	TGCAGCGTTGACAGTACGGCCATGGGGGATACACAGTATTTT
TRBV20-1	TRBD2	NA	TRBJ2-1	CSVRGTSGNSYNEHFF	TGCAGTGTTAGAGGGACTAGCGGGAACTCCTACAATGAGCACTTCTTC
TRBV11-3	NA	NA	TRBJ2-1	CGSSLCVSNNDQFF	TGTGGCAGCAGCTTATGCGTCTCGAACAATGATCAGTTCTTC
TRBV6-6	NA	once	TRBJ1-1	CASSTRVTTEAFF	TGTGCCAGCAGCACACGGGTGACCACTGAAGCTTTCTTT
TRBV29-1	NA	NA	TRBJ2-5	CSAEPIETQYF	TGCAGCGCGGAGCCAATAGAGACCCAGTACTTC
TRBV11-1	NA	NA	TRBJ1-6	CASSLTPVSPLHF	TGTGCCAGCAGCCTGACACCGGTTTCACCTCTCCACTTT
TRBV29-1	NA	NA	TRBJ1-2	CIVYLARDYGYTF	TGCATCGTGTATCTTGCCCGCGACTATGGCTACACCTTC
TRBV6-1	NA	NA	TRBJ2-3	CASSKESSSAGDTQYF	TGTGCCAGTAGTAAGGAAAGTTCCTCCGCCGGTGATACGCAGTATTTT
TRBV4-2	NA	NA	TRBJ2-5	CASCQDPGPQTQYF	TGTGCCAGCTGCCAAGATCCTGGGCCGCAGACCCAGTACTTC
TRBV14	NA	many	TRBJ2-1	CASSQGLFNEQFF	TGTGCCAGCAGCCAGGGACTGTTCAATGAGCAGTTCTTC
TRBV29-1	NA	NA	TRBJ2-5	CSVTLGVEIRYF	TGCAGCGTTACACTGGGCGTGGAGATCCGATACTTC
TRBV6-6	TRBD1	NA	TRBJ1-5	CASRSPGGQSQHF	TGTGCGAGCAGGTCCCCAGGGGGCCAGTCCCAGCATTTT
TRBV10-3	NA	many	TRBJ2-5	CAISTSQETQYF	TGTGCCATCTCGACTAGCCAAGAGACCCAGTACTTC
TRBV6-1	TRBD1	NA	TRBJ2-4	CACSATGGFGKSIQYF	TGTGCCTGCAGTGCCACAGGGGGGTTCGGCAAAAGCATTCAGTATTTC